This T cell receptor beta chain originates from a study of regulatory T cells in long-lasting Graves disease. This CDR3 has 13 residues. Germline assignment: CDR1 SGHDN and CDR2 FVKESK. The ends were cut back, 3 bases at V and 3 bases at J, with 8 bases in the middle. The time point: newly diagnosed GD, antithyroid drugs for less than 3 months. With RNA extracted from PBMCs as input, the TCR library was made. Patients met American Thyroid Association criteria for Graves' disease. This clonotype was seen repeatedly, ten times or more. The authors built TCR beta libraries using iRepertoire HTBI primers and Arm-PCR of CDR3 regions. Authors' analysis steps: Identified across the samples were fewer than 70 TRBV segments and roughly 14 TRBJ segments. One entry per CDR3 protein results from TCRdb running MiXCR on the multiplex PCR reads. Clone size and V and J calls follow TCRdb, not the original study. The table includes 200,000 to 300,000 distinct CDR3 sequences, just over 20% detected once.

Sequenced here: peripheral blood mononuclear cells (PBMCs), sampled at new diagnosis, from a patient treated with antithyroid drugs. The TCR comes from a female donor with Graves disease. This sequence joins TRBV14 and TRBJ1-1; D is unclear. The CDR3 spells CASSHRRDTEAFF. The CDR3 nucleotides are TGTGCCAGCAGCCACCGAAGGGACACTGAAGCTTTCTTT. Filled out from reference TRBV14 and TRBJ1-1, the complete variable domain reads EAGVTQFPSHSVIEKGQTVTLRCDPISGHDNLYWYRRVMGKEIKFLLHFVKESKQDESGMPNNRFLAERTGGTYSTLKVQPAELEDSGVYFCASSHRRDTEAFFGQGTRLTVV.